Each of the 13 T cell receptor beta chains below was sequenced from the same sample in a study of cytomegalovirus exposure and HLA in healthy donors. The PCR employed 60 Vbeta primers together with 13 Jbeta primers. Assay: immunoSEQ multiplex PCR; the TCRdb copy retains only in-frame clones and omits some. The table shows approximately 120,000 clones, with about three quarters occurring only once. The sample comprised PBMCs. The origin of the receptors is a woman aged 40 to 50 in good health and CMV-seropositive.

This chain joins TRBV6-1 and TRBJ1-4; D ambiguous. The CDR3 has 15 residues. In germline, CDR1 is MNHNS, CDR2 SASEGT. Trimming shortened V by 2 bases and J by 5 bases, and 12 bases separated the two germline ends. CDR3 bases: TGTGCCAGCAGTGAACTTGGGCGACAAAATGAAAAACTGTTTTTT. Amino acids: CASSELGRQNEKLFF.

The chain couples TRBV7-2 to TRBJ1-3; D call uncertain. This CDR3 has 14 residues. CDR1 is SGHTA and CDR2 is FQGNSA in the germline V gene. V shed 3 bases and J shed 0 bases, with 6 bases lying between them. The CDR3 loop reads CASSFLNSGNTIYF. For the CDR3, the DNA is TGTGCCAGCAGCTTTTTAAACTCTGGAAACACCATATATTTT.

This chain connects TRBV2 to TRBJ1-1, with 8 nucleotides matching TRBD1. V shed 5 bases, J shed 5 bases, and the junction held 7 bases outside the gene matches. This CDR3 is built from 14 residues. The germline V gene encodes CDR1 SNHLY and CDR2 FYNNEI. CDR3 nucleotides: TGTGCCAGCAGTTCTGGACAGGGAAGAACTGAAGCTTTCTTT. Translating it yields CASSSGQGRTEAFF. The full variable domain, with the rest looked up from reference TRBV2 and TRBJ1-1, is EPEVTQTPSHQVTQMGQEVILRCVPISNHLYFYWYRQILGQKVEFLVSFYNNEISEKSEIFDDQFSVERPDGSNFTLKIRSTKLEDSAMYFCASSSGQGRTEAFFGQGTRLTVV.

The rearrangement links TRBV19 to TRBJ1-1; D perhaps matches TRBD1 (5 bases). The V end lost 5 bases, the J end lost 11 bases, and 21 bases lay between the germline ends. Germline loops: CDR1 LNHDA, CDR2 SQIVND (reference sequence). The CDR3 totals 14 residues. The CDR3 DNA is TGTGCCAGTAGTTTAACCGGGACTATTGGTGGGGCTTTCTTT. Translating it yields CASSLTGTIGGAFF.

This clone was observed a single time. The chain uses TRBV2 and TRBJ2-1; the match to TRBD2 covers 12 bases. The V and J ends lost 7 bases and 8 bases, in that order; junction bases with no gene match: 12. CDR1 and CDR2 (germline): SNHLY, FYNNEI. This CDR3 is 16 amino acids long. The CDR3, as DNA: TGTGCCAGCACCACCTCACTAGCGGGGGGCCCCGATGAGCAGTTCTTC. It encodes CASTTSLAGGPDEQFF. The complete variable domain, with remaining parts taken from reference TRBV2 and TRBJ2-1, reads EPEVTQTPSHQVTQMGQEVILRCVPISNHLYFYWYRQILGQKVEFLVSFYNNEISEKSEIFDDQFSVERPDGSNFTLKIRSTKLEDSAMYFCASTTSLAGGPDEQFFGPGTRLTVL.

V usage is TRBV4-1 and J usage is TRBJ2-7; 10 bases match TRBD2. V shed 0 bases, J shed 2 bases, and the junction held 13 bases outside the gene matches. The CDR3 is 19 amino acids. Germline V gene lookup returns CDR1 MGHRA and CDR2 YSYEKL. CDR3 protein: CASSQDRVKASGGAYEQYF. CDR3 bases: TGCGCCAGCAGCCAAGATCGGGTTAAGGCTAGCGGGGGAGCCTACGAGCAGTACTTC.

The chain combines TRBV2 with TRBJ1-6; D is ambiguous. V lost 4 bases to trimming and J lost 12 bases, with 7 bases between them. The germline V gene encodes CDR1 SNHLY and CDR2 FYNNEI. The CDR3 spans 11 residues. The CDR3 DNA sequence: TGTGCCAGCAGTGTTGAGAGACCCCTCCACTTT. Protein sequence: CASSVERPLHF.

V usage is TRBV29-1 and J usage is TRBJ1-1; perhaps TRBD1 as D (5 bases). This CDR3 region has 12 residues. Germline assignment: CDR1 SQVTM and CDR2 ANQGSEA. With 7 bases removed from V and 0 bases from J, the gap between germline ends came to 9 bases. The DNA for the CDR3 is TGCAGCGCTTCGACAGTGAACACTGAAGCTTTCTTT. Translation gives CSASTVNTEAFF.

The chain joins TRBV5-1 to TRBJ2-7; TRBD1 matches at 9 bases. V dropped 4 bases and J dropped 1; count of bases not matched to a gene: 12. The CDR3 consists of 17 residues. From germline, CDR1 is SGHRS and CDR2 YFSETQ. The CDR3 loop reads CASSQGQGPRTSYEQYF. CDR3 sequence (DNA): TGCGCCAGCAGCCAAGGACAGGGGCCCCGCACTTCCTACGAGCAGTACTTC.

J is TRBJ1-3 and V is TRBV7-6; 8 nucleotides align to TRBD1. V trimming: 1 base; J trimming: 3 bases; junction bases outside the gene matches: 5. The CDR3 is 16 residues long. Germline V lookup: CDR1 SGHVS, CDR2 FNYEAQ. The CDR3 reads CASSLGRTGFGNTIYF. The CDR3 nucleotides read TGTGCCAGCAGCTTAGGTCGGACAGGGTTTGGAAACACCATATATTTT. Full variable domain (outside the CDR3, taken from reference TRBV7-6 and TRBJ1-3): GAGVSQSPRYKVTKRGQDVALRCDPISGHVSLYWYRQALGQGPEFLTYFNYEAQQDKSGLPNDRFSAERPEGSISTLTIQRTEQRDSAMYRCASSLGRTGFGNTIYFGEGSWLTVV.

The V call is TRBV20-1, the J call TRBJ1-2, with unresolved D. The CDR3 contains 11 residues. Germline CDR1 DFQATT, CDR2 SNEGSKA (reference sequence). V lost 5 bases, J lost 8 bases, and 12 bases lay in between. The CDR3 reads CSAPAGGGYTF. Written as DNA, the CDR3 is TGCAGTGCTCCCGCCGGCGGAGGCTACACCTTC.

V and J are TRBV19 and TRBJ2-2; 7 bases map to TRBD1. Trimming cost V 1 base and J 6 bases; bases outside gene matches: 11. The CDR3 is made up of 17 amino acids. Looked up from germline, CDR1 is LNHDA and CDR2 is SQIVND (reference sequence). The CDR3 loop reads CASSIGSFYRGPGELFF. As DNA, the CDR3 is TGTGCCAGTAGTATAGGTTCGTTTTACAGGGGTCCCGGGGAGCTGTTTTTT. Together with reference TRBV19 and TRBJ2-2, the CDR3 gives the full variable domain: DGGITQSPKYLFRKEGQNVTLSCEQNLNHDAMYWYRQDPGQGLRLIYYSQIVNDFQKGDIAEGYSVSREKKESFPLTVTSAQKNPTAFYLCASSIGSFYRGPGELFFGEGSRLTVL.

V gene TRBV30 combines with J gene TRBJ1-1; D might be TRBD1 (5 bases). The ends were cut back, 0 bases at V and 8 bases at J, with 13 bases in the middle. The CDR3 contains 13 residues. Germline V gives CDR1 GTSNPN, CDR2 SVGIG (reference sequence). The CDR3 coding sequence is TGTGCCTGGAGTGTACCAAAAGGGGCCGAAGCTTTCTTT. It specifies CAWSVPKGAEAFF. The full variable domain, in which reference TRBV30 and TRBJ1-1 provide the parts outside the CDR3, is SQTIHQWPATLVQPVGSPLSLECTVEGTSNPNLYWYRQAAGRGLQLLFYSVGIGQISSEVPQNLSASRPQDRQFILSSKKLLLSDSGFYLCAWSVPKGAEAFFGQGTRLTVV.